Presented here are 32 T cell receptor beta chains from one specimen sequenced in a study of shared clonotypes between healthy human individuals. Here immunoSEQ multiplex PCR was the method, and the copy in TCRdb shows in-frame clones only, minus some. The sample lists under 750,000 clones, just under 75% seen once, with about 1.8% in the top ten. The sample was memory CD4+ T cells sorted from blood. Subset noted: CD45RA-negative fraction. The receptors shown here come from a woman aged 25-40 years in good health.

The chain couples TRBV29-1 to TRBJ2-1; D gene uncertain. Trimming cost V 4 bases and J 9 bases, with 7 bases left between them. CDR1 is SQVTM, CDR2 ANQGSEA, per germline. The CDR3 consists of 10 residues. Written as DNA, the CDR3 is TGCAGCGTTGCGTCAACTGAGCAGTTCTTC. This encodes CSVASTEQFF.

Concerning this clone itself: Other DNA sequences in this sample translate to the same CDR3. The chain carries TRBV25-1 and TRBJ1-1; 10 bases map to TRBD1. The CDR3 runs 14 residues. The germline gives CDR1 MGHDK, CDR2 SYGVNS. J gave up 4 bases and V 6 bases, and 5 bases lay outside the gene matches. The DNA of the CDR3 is TGTGCCAGCAGCCGGGACAGGGGTGTCACTGAAGCTTTCTTT. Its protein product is CASSRDRGVTEAFF. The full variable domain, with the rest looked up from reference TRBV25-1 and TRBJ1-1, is EADIYQTPRYLVIGTGKKITLECSQTMGHDKMYWYQQDPGMELHLIHYSYGVNSTEKGDLSSESTVSRIRTEHFPLTLESARPSHTSQYLCASSRDRGVTEAFFGQGTRLTVV.

In DNA, the CDR3 is TGTGCCAGCAGCCAACAGACAGGGAACTATGGCTACACCTTC. This gives the protein CASSQQTGNYGYTF. The chain carries TRBV14 and TRBJ1-2; 7 nucleotides align to TRBD1. This CDR3 has 14 residues. With 2 bases clipped from V and 2 bases from J, the junction kept 2 bases outside the gene matches. Germline V gene lookup returns CDR1 SGHDN and CDR2 FVKESK. The variable domain in full, with the rest retrieved from reference TRBV14 and TRBJ1-2, is EAGVTQFPSHSVIEKGQTVTLRCDPISGHDNLYWYRRVMGKEIKFLLHFVKESKQDESGMPNNRFLAERTGGTYSTLKVQPAELEDSGVYFCASSQQTGNYGYTFGSGTRLTVV.

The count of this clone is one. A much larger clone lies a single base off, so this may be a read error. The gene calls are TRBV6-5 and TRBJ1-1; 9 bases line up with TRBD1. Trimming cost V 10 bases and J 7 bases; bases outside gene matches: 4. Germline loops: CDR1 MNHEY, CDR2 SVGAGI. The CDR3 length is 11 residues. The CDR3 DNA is TGTGCCAACAGGGGGCCTAGTGAAGCTTTCTTT. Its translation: CANRGPSEAFF.

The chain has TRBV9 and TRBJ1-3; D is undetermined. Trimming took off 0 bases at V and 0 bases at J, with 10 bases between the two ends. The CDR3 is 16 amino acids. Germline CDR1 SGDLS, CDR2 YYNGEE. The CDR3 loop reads CASSVGPVSSGNTIYF. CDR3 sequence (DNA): TGTGCCAGCAGCGTAGGTCCGGTGAGCTCTGGAAACACCATATATTTT. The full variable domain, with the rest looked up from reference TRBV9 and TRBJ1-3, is DSGVTQTPKHLITATGQRVTLRCSPRSGDLSVYWYQQSLDQGLQFLIQYYNGEERAKGNILERFSAQQFPDLHSELNLSSLELGDSALYFCASSVGPVSSGNTIYFGEGSWLTVV.

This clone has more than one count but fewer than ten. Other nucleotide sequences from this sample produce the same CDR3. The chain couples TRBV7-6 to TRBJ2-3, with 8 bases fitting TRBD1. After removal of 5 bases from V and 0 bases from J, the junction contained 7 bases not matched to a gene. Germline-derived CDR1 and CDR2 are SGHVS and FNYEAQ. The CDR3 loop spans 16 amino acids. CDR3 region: CASSPGGDYSTDTQYF. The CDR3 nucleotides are TGTGCCAGCAGCCCAGGGGGCGACTATAGCACAGATACGCAGTATTTT.

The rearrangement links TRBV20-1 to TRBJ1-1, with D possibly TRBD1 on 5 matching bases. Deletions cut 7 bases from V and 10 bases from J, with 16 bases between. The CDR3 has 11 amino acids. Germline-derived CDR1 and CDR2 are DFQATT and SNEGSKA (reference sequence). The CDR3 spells CSVAPPRGAFF. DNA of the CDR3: TGCAGTGTGGCTCCTCCAAGGGGAGCTTTCTTT.

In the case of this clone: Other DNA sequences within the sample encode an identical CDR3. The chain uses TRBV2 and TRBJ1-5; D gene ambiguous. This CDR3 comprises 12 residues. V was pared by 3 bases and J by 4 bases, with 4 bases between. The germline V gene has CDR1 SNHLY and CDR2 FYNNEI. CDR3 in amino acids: CASSDLNQPQHF. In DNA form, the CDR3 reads TGTGCCAGCAGTGACCTTAATCAGCCCCAGCATTTT.

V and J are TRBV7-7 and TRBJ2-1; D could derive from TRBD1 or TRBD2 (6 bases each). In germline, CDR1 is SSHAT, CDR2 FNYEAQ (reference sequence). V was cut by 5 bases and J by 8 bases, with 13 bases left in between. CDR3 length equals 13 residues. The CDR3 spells CASSHARGDEQFF. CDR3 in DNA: TGTGCCAGCAGCCACGCGAGGGGGGATGAGCAGTTCTTC.

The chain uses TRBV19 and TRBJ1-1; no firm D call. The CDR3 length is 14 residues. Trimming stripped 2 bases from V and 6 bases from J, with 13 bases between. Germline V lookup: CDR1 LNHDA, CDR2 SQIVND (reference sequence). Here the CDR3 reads CASSIQHPGAEAFF. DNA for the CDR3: TGTGCCAGTAGTATACAACACCCCGGCGCTGAAGCTTTCTTT.

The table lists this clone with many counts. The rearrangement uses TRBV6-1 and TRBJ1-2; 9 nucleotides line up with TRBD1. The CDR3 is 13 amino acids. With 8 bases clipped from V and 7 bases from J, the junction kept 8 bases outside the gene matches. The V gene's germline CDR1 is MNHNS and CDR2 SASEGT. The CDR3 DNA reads TGTGCCAGCGCCCAACAGGGGGCGGCTGGCTACACCTTC. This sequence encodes CASAQQGAAGYTF.

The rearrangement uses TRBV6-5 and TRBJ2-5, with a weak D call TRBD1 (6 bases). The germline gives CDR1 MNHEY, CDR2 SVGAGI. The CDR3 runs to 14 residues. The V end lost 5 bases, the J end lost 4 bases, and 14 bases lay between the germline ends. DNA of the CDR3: TGTGCCAGCAGTAGTATTGTAGGGGGAGAGACCCAGTACTTC. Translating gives CASSSIVGGETQYF.

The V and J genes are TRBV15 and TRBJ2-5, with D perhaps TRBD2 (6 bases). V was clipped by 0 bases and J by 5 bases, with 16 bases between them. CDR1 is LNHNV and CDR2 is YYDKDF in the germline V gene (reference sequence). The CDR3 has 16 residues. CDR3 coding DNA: TGTGCCACCAGCAGAGAGAAGATGGTCCGGGGGGAGACCCAGTACTTC. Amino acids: CATSREKMVRGETQYF.

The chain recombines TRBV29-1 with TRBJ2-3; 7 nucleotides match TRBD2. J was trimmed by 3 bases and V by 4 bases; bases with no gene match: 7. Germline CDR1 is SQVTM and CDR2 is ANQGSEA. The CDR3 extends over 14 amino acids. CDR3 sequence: CSVGREHLTDTQYF. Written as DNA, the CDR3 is TGCAGCGTTGGGCGGGAGCATCTTACAGATACGCAGTATTTT.

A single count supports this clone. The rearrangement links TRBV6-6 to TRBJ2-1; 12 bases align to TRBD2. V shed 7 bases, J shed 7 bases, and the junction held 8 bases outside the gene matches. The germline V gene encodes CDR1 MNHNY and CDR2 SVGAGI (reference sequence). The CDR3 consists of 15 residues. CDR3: CASNDLAGGPNEQFF. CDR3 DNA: TGTGCCAGCAATGACCTAGCGGGAGGGCCGAATGAGCAGTTCTTC.

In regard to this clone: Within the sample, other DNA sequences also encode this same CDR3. The CDR3 sequence is CSVGDRAGANVLTF. The CDR3 nucleotides read TGCAGCGTTGGGGACAGGGCAGGGGCCAACGTCCTGACTTTC. V usage is TRBV29-1 and J usage is TRBJ2-6; the match to TRBD1 covers 9 bases. The V gene end was trimmed by 4 bases and the J gene end by 4 bases; junction bases not matched to a gene: 2. This CDR3 is built from 14 residues. CDR1 and CDR2 from the germline V gene are SQVTM and ANQGSEA.

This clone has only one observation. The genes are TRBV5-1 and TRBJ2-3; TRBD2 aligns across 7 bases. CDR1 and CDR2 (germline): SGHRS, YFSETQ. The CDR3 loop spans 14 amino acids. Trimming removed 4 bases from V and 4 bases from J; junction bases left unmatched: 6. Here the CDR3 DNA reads TGCGCCAGCAGCGAGTCAAGCGGGGCAGATACGCAGTATTTT. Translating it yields CASSESSGADTQYF. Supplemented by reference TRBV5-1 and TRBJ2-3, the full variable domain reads KAGVTQTPRYLIKTRGQQVTLSCSPISGHRSVSWYQQTPGQGLQFLFEYFSETQRNKGNFPGRFSGRQFSNSRSEMNVSTLELGDSALYLCASSESSGADTQYFGPGTRLTVL.

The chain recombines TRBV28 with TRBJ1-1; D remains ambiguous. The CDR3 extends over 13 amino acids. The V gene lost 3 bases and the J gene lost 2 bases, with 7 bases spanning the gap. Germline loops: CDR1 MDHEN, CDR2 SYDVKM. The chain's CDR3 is CASSFPTNTEAFF. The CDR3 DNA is TGTGCCAGCAGTTTTCCCACAAACACTGAAGCTTTCTTT.

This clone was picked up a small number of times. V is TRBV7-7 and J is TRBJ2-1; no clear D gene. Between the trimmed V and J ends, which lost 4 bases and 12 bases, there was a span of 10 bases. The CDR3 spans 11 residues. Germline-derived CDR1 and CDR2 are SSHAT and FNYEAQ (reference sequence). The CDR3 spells CASSSGRRQFF. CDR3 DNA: TGTGCCAGCAGCTCCGGAAGAAGGCAGTTCTTC. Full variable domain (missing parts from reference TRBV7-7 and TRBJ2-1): GAGVSQSPRYKVTKRGQDVTLRCDPISSHATLYWYQQALGQGPEFLTYFNYEAQPDKSGLPSDRFSAERPEGSISTLTIQRTEQRDSAMYRCASSSGRRQFFGPGTRLTVL.

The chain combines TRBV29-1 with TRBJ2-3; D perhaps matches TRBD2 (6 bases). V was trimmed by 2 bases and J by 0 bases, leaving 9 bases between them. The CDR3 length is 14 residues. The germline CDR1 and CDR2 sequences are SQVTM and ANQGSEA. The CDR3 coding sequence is TGCAGCGTTGAACTAGCGCAAAGCACAGATACGCAGTATTTT. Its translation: CSVELAQSTDTQYF.

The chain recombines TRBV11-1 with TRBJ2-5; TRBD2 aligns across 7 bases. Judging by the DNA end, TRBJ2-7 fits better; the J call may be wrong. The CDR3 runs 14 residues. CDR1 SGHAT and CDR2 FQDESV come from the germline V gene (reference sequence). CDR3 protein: CASGYQRDSYEQYF. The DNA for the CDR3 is TGTGCCAGCGGATATCAGCGGGACTCCTACGAGCAGTACTTC.

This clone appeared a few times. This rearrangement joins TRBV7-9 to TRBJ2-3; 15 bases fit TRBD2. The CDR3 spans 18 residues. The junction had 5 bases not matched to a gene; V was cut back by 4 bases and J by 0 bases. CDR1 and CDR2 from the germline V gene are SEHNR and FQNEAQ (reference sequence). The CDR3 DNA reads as TGTGCCAGCAGCTCACCGGGACTAGCGGGAGGAAGCACAGATACGCAGTATTTT. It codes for CASSSPGLAGGSTDTQYF. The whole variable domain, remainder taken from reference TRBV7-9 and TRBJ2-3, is DTGVSQNPRHKITKRGQNVTFRCDPISEHNRLYWYRQTLGQGPEFLTYFQNEAQLEKSRLLSDRFSAERPKGSFSTLEIQRTEQGDSAMYLCASSSPGLAGGSTDTQYFGPGTRLTVL.

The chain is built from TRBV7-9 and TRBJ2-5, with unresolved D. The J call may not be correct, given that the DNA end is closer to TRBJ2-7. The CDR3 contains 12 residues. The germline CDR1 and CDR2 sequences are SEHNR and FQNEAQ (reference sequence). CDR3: CASSNSPNEQYF. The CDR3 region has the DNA TGTGCCAGCAGTAACTCGCCAAACGAGCAGTACTTC.

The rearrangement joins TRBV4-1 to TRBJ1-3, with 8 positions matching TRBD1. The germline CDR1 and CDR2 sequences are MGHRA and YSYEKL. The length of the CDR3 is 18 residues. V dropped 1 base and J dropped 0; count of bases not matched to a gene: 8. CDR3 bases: TGCGCCAGCAGCCAAGGCAGACAGGGGCCTCTCTCTGGAAACACCATATATTTT. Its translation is CASSQGRQGPLSGNTIYF.

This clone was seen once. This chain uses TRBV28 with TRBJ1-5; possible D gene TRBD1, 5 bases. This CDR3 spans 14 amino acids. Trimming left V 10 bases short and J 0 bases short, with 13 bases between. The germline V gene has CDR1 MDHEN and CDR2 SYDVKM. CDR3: CATGQGYSNQPQHF. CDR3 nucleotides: TGTGCCACCGGTCAGGGCTATAGCAATCAGCCCCAGCATTTT.

The CDR3 nucleotides are TGTGCCAGTAGTCCTCTAGCGGGAAACTCCTACGAGCAGTACTTC. Translating gives CASSPLAGNSYEQYF. The chain uses TRBV19 and TRBJ2-7, with 9 bases aligning to TRBD2. V was pared by 5 bases and J by 0 bases, with 5 bases of the junction left unmatched. Germline V gene data show CDR1 as LNHDA and CDR2 as SQIVND (reference sequence). The CDR3 runs to 15 residues.

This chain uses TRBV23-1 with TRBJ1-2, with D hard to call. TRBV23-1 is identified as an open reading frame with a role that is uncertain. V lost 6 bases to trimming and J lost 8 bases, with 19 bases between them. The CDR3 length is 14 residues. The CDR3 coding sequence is TGCGCCAGCAGAGGTGGGTTGGGGAGGAGGGGCTACACCTTC. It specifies CASRGGLGRRGYTF.

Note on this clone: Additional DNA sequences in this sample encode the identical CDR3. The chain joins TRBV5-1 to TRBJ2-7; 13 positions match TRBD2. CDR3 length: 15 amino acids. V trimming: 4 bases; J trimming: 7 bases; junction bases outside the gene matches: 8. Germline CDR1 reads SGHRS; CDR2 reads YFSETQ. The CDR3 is CASSPGTSGTGEQYF. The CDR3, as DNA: TGCGCCAGCAGCCCGGGGACTAGCGGGACGGGGGAGCAGTACTTC. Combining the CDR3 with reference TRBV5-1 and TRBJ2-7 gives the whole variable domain KAGVTQTPRYLIKTRGQQVTLSCSPISGHRSVSWYQQTPGQGLQFLFEYFSETQRNKGNFPGRFSGRQFSNSRSEMNVSTLELGDSALYLCASSPGTSGTGEQYFGPGTRLTVT.

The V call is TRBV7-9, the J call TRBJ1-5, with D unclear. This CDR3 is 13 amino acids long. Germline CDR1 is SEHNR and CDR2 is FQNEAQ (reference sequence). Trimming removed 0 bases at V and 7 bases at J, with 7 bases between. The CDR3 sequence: CASSLASRQPQHF. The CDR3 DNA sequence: TGTGCCAGCAGCTTAGCGTCGCGCCAGCCCCAGCATTTT.

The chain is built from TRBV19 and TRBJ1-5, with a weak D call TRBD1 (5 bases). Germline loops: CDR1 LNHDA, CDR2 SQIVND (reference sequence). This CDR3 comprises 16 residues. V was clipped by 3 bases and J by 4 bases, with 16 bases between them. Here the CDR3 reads CASSIGGTGFNQPQHF. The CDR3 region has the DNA TGTGCCAGTAGTATTGGAGGGACGGGATTTAATCAGCCCCAGCATTTT.

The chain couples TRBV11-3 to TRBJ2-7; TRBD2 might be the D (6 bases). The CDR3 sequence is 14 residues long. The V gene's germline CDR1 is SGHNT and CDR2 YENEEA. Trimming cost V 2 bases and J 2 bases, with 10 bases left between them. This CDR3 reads CASSLSGVPYEQYF. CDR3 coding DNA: TGTGCCAGCAGCTTATCGGGAGTCCCCTACGAGCAGTACTTC.

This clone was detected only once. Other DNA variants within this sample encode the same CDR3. The DNA for the CDR3 is TGTGCCAGCTCACCAGACAGCAACACTGAAGCTTTCTTT. Its translation is CASSPDSNTEAFF. The chain is built from TRBV18 and TRBJ1-1, with D possibly matching TRBD1 (5 bases). The CDR3 is made up of 13 amino acids. Trimming stripped 2 bases from V and 2 bases from J, with 6 bases between. In germline, CDR1 is KGHSH, CDR2 LQKENI. The full variable domain, completed using reference TRBV18 and TRBJ1-1, is NAGVMQNPRHLVRRRGQEARLRCSPMKGHSHVYWYRQLPEEGLKFMVYLQKENIIDESGMPKERFSAEFPKEGPSILRIQQVVRGDSAAYFCASSPDSNTEAFFGQGTRLTVV.